These 29 T cell receptor beta chains were all obtained from the same sample, sequenced in a study of cytomegalovirus exposure and HLA in healthy donors. The PCR ran on 60 Vbeta and 13 Jbeta primers. Assay: immunoSEQ multiplex PCR; the TCRdb copy retains only in-frame clones and omits some. The top ten hold 1.5% to 2% of the sample, which has around 80,000 clones, roughly 79% seen once. Sequencing was performed on PBMCs. The receptor source for this set is a man aged 40-55 years in good health and CMV-seronegative.

The chain couples TRBV29-1 to TRBJ1-1; tentative D call: TRBD1 (6 bases). This CDR3 comprises 13 residues. V lost 1 base, J lost 5 bases, and 11 bases lay in between. Per the germline V gene, CDR1 is SQVTM and CDR2 is ANQGSEA. This CDR3 reads CSVEGGGRTEAFF. The CDR3 bases are TGCAGCGTTGAAGGAGGGGGTAGGACTGAAGCTTTCTTT.

Concerning this clone itself: Its ends do not fully match the called genes, so a read error is possible. The V call is TRBV7-7, the J call TRBJ1-1; the D is unclear. Germline-derived CDR1 and CDR2 are SSHAT and FNYEAQ (reference sequence). CDR3 size: 13 residues. The CDR3, as DNA: TGTGCTAGCAGCCTACAGCTGAACACTGAAGCTTTCTTT. Translation: CASSLQLNTEAFF.

This clone was found a few times. The DNA for the CDR3 is TGTGCCAGCAGCTTAAATGTACAGGCTGAAGCTTTCTTT. As protein: CASSLNVQAEAFF. V and J are TRBV7-2 and TRBJ1-1; D may be TRBD1 (5 bases). V was trimmed by 2 bases and J by 6 bases, leaving 10 bases between them. From germline, CDR1 is SGHTA and CDR2 FQGNSA. There are 13 residues in the CDR3. Full variable domain (missing parts from reference TRBV7-2 and TRBJ1-1): GAGVSQSPSNKVTEKGKDVELRCDPISGHTALYWYRQSLGQGLEFLIYFQGNSAPDKSGLPSDRFSAERTGGSVSTLTIQRTQQEDSAVYLCASSLNVQAEAFFGQGTRLTVV.

Details on this clone: Germline is not matched at one junction end, which may reflect a read error. The chain is built from TRBV7-9 and TRBJ1-3; TRBD1 agrees at 8 bases. The CDR3 has 15 amino acids. The germline gives CDR1 SEHNR, CDR2 FQNEAQ (reference sequence). The CDR3 loop reads CSSSLGQGSGNTIYF. CDR3 in DNA: TGTTCCAGCAGCTTAGGACAGGGCTCTGGAAACACCATATATTTT.

The chain couples TRBV4-1 to TRBJ2-7; TRBD1 agrees at 7 bases. Germline CDR1 MGHRA, CDR2 YSYEKL. The trim removed 0 bases at V and 11 bases at J, leaving 13 bases unmatched. The CDR3 is 15 amino acids. CDR3 bases: TGCGCCAGCAGCCAAGATCCCCGGACAGGCGACGGGAAGTACTTC. Encoded protein: CASSQDPRTGDGKYF.

This rearrangement joins TRBV28 to TRBJ2-1; 7 bases are a match to TRBD1. The length of the CDR3 is 13 residues. Germline V gene data show CDR1 as MDHEN and CDR2 as SYDVKM. J lost 3 bases, V lost 4 bases, and 0 bases had no gene match. For the CDR3, the DNA is TGTGCCAGCAGTTGGGACAGCTACAATGAGCAGTTCTTC. Amino acids: CASSWDSYNEQFF.

The rearrangement links TRBV7-6 to TRBJ2-3, with TRBD2 matching over 14 bases. The ends lost 5 bases at V and 0 bases at J; junction bases unmatched: 7. The CDR3 consists of 18 residues. CDR1 SGHVS and CDR2 FNYEAQ come from the germline V gene. The chain's CDR3 is CASSIGLAGGTSTDTQYF. The CDR3 nucleotides are TGTGCCAGCAGCATCGGACTAGCGGGAGGTACTAGCACAGATACGCAGTATTTT.

The rearrangement joins TRBV6-1 to TRBJ2-5; D is possibly TRBD1 (6 bases). Germline V gene sequence: CDR1 MNHNS, CDR2 SASEGT. V was cut by 6 bases and J by 2 bases, with 13 bases left in between. The CDR3 is 14 amino acids. The CDR3 protein is CASRLWDKQETQYF. The CDR3 DNA follows: TGTGCCAGCAGGCTGTGGGACAAACAAGAGACCCAGTACTTC.

The CDR3 loop is CASSLLQGSDYNEQFF. CDR3 nucleotides: TGCGCCAGCAGCCTACTTCAGGGATCTGACTACAATGAGCAGTTCTTC. The V gene is TRBV5-1, the J gene TRBJ2-1, with a possible D match to TRBD1 (5 bases). The CDR3 is made up of 16 amino acids. Germline V gene data show CDR1 as SGHRS and CDR2 as YFSETQ. V lost 4 bases, J lost 3 bases, and 17 bases lay in between.

The chain joins TRBV15 to TRBJ2-5, with D possibly being TRBD2 (6 bases). Judging by the DNA end, TRBJ2-7 fits better; the J call may be wrong. The CDR3 loop spans 15 amino acids. Germline-derived CDR1 and CDR2 are LNHNV and YYDKDF (reference sequence). The CDR3 reads CATSKRKEGRNEQYF. The CDR3 coding sequence is TGTGCCACCAGCAAAAGAAAGGAGGGTCGGAACGAGCAGTACTTC.

This clone has only one observation. The J gene is TRBJ1-5, the V gene TRBV19; D is perhaps TRBD1 (5 bases). Looked up from germline, CDR1 is LNHDA and CDR2 is SQIVND (reference sequence). This CDR3 is built from 15 residues. V was cut by 5 bases and J by 7 bases, with 18 bases left in between. The CDR3 spells CASSYSTGSGQPQHF. The CDR3 coding sequence is TGTGCCAGTAGTTATTCAACAGGATCGGGCCAGCCCCAGCATTTT.

The V call is TRBV5-1, the J call TRBJ2-1; D is undetermined. The V gene lost 0 bases and the J gene lost 6 bases, with 7 bases spanning the gap. CDR1 and CDR2 (germline): SGHRS, YFSETQ. The CDR3 has 13 amino acids. The CDR3 nucleotides read TGCGCCAGCAGCTTGGGCGATATCAATGAGCAGTTCTTC. This translates into CASSLGDINEQFF.

The chain carries TRBV10-2 and TRBJ2-1; D uncertain. CDR1 is WSHSY and CDR2 is SAAADI in the germline V gene. V was cut by 3 bases and J by 7 bases, with 4 bases left in between. This CDR3 comprises 11 residues. The CDR3 loop is CASSELNEQFF. DNA for the CDR3: TGCGCCAGCAGTGAACTGAATGAGCAGTTCTTC.

The chain uses TRBV9 and TRBJ2-1; D possibly corresponds to TRBD2 (6 bases). CDR3 size: 16 residues. Per germline, CDR1 SGDLS and CDR2 YYNGEE. Trimming removed 0 bases at V and 3 bases at J, with 13 bases between. The CDR3 protein is CASSVGNGRDYNEQFF. The CDR3 nucleotides are TGTGCCAGCAGCGTAGGAAACGGGAGAGACTACAATGAGCAGTTCTTC.

This clone occurred once. This chain uses TRBV9 with TRBJ1-4, with 7 bases identical to TRBD1. The germline CDR1 and CDR2 sequences are SGDLS and YYNGEE. The CDR3 covers 16 residues. V trimming: 0 bases; J trimming: 4 bases; junction bases outside the gene matches: 6. CDR3 region: CASSVEDRNYNEKLFF. The CDR3 DNA is TGTGCCAGCAGCGTAGAGGACAGGAACTATAATGAAAAACTGTTTTTT.

V gene TRBV2 combines with J gene TRBJ2-5, with D maybe TRBD2 (6 bases). This CDR3 has 13 amino acids. Trimming took 7 bases from V and 11 from J, leaving 20 bases between them. CDR1 is SNHLY and CDR2 is FYNNEI in the germline V gene. The CDR3, as DNA: TGTGCCAGCAAAGCGGGCCTTGTTGGAGAGCAGTACTTC. Translation gives CASKAGLVGEQYF.

The chain recombines TRBV5-4 with TRBJ2-3; 11 nucleotides align to TRBD2. Looked up from germline, CDR1 is SGHNT and CDR2 is YYREEE (reference sequence). This CDR3 has 17 amino acids. Trimming cost V 1 base and J 3 bases; bases outside gene matches: 7. CDR3 protein: CASSLRLAGGYTDTQYF. The CDR3 DNA is TGTGCCAGCAGCTTGAGGCTAGCGGGAGGTTATACAGATACGCAGTATTTT. The full variable domain, completed using reference TRBV5-4 and TRBJ2-3, is ETGVTQSPTHLIKTRGQQVTLRCSSQSGHNTVSWYQQALGQGPQFIFQYYREEENGRGNFPPRFSGLQFPNYSSELNVNALELDDSALYLCASSLRLAGGYTDTQYFGPGTRLTVL.

The rearrangement uses TRBV4-2 and TRBJ1-3; 8 positions agree with TRBD1. CDR3 length equals 14 residues. CDR1 LGHNA and CDR2 YNFKEQ come from the germline V gene. The V segment lost 1 base and the J segment 8 bases; nucleotides outside the gene matches: 4. CDR3 sequence reads: CASSQGQGLDTIYF. Here the CDR3 DNA reads TGTGCCAGCAGCCAAGGACAGGGGTTGGACACCATATATTTT.

The chain carries TRBV5-1 and TRBJ1-4; maybe TRBD1 (6 bases). The CDR3 runs 16 residues. V dropped 0 bases and J dropped 6 bases, with 15 bases sitting between them. Looked up from germline, CDR1 is SGHRS and CDR2 is YFSETQ. The CDR3 DNA reads TGCGCCAGCAGCTTGGGGGGGACATCGAGAGATGAAAAACTGTTTTTT. The encoded protein is CASSLGGTSRDEKLFF.

This sequence joins TRBV19 and TRBJ2-2, with TRBD2 as a possible D gene (6 bases). The CDR3 contains 15 residues. CDR1 LNHDA and CDR2 SQIVND come from the germline V gene (reference sequence). Between the trimmed V and J ends, which lost 6 bases and 4 bases, there was a span of 15 bases. CDR3 residues: CASREAGLLTGELFF. The DNA for the CDR3 is TGTGCCAGTAGGGAGGCGGGACTCCTCACCGGGGAGCTGTTTTTT.

The gene calls are TRBV2 and TRBJ2-3; no clear D. The CDR3 extends over 15 amino acids. Trimming cost V 0 bases and J 2 bases, with 9 bases left between them. CDR1 and CDR2 (germline): SNHLY, FYNNEI. CDR3 in amino acids: CASSEAEILTDTQYF. The CDR3 region has the DNA TGTGCCAGCAGTGAAGCCGAGATCCTCACAGATACGCAGTATTTT.

The chain employs TRBV7-2 and TRBJ1-5; D not certain. Germline CDR1 is SGHTA and CDR2 is FQGNSA. Between the trimmed V and J ends, which lost 0 bases and 7 bases, there was a span of 10 bases. This CDR3 is built from 14 residues. CDR3 region: CASSLAAGNQPQHF. The CDR3 DNA follows: TGTGCCAGCAGCTTAGCGGCAGGAAACCAGCCCCAGCATTTT.

The chain uses TRBV7-2 and TRBJ2-2; maybe TRBD2 (5 bases). With 4 bases removed from V and 3 bases from J, the gap between germline ends came to 9 bases. The CDR3 contains 14 residues. CDR1 SGHTA and CDR2 FQGNSA come from the germline V gene. The CDR3 DNA reads as TGTGCCAGCAGCTCAGGACTGTACACCGGGGAGCTGTTTTTT. Translated: CASSSGLYTGELFF.

This chain uses TRBV29-1 with TRBJ2-7, with 7 bases identical to TRBD2. Germline lookup yields CDR1 SQVTM and CDR2 ANQGSEA. V lost 3 bases and J lost 4; bases outside the gene matches: 6. The CDR3 has 13 amino acids. This chain's CDR3 is CSVEASGTYEQYF. The CDR3 DNA sequence: TGCAGCGTTGAGGCTAGCGGAACATACGAGCAGTACTTC.

This sequence joins TRBV7-9 and TRBJ2-1; TRBD1 might be the D (5 bases). The CDR3 has 15 amino acids. The V end lost 2 bases, the J end lost 2 bases, and 10 bases lay between the germline ends. The germline V gene has CDR1 SEHNR and CDR2 FQNEAQ (reference sequence). CDR3 amino acids: CASSLIGVTYNEQFF. Here the CDR3 DNA reads TGTGCCAGCAGCTTAATAGGGGTTACCTACAATGAGCAGTTCTTC.

The chain links TRBV28 to TRBJ1-5, with D uncertain. V shed 3 bases and J shed 2 bases, with 14 bases lying between them. The CDR3 is 16 amino acids. Germline V CDR1 and CDR2: MDHEN, SYDVKM. CDR3 bases: TGTGCCAGCAGTTTTGAGAAGGCCAGGCGCAATCAGCCCCAGCATTTT. Protein: CASSFEKARRNQPQHF.

The J gene is TRBJ2-2, the V gene TRBV2; TRBD2 agrees at 10 bases. With V trimmed by 9 bases and J by 3 bases, 7 bases remained unmatched. The germline gives CDR1 SNHLY, CDR2 FYNNEI. This CDR3 has 15 amino acids. CDR3 in amino acids: CASALLAGYTGELFF. The CDR3 nucleotides are TGTGCCAGTGCCTTACTAGCGGGGTACACCGGGGAGCTGTTTTTT.

This rearrangement joins TRBV7-9 to TRBJ2-7; 10 bases are shared with TRBD2. Unmatched junction bases numbered 5, after V lost 4 bases and J lost 2 bases. This CDR3 spans 15 amino acids. Germline values: CDR1 SEHNR, CDR2 FQNEAQ (reference sequence). CDR3 sequence (DNA): TGTGCCAGCAGCTCCCCTCTAGCGGGGGCCTACGAGCAGTACTTC. Its translation: CASSSPLAGAYEQYF.

This clone has just one count. The chain recombines TRBV10-1 with TRBJ2-1, with 14 bases that match TRBD2. The junction had 5 bases not matched to a gene; V was cut back by 5 bases and J by 8 bases. CDR3 length: 15 amino acids. Germline V gene data show CDR1 as WNHNN and CDR2 as SYGVQD (reference sequence). This CDR3 reads CASSHGTSGRDEQFF. In DNA form, the CDR3 reads TGCGCCAGCAGTCATGGGACTAGCGGGAGAGATGAGCAGTTCTTC.